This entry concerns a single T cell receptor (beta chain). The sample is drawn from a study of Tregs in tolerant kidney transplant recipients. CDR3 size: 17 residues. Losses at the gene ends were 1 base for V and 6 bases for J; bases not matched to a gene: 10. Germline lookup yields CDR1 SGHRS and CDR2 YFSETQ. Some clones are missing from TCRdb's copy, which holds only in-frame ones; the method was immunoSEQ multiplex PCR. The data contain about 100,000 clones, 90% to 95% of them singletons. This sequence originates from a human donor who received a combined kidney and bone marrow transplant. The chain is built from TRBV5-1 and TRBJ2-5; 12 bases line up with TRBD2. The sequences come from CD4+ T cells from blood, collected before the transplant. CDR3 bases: TGCGCCAGCAGCTTGAGGCGACTAGCGGGAGCCTGGCAGACCCAGTACTTC. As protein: CASSLRRLAGAWQTQYF.